The entry below describes one TCR beta chain. The entry originates in a study of blood T cell repertoires in COVID-19. Background on the study: Sources were T cells, B-cell-depleted T cells, or PBMCs; the material itself was cDNA or gDNA.

Enrollees, about 18 to 100 years old, lived in 24 US areas. Participants reported their clinical history, and cohort assignment relied on those reports. CDR3 length equals 16 residues. The V gene end was trimmed by 3 bases and the J gene end by 5 bases; junction bases not matched to a gene: 10. Germline V gene data show CDR1 as SGHNT and CDR2 as YYREEE (reference sequence). In the original analysis: Reference gene primers were amplified, and this amplification served to estimate nucleated cell counts. Using immunoSEQ multiplex PCR, the repertoire was profiled, and TCRdb retains in-frame clones only, with some absent. V, J and clone size were drawn from that table, and D and trimming were deduced from the DNA. The sample records about 180,000 clones, about 80% being singletons.

The chain couples TRBV5-4 to TRBJ1-5; 8 positions agree with TRBD1. The sequencing sample was made of PBMCs or T cells enriched from blood (not recorded which). This receptor was taken from a man aged 55-75 years who had been exposed to COVID-19. DNA of the CDR3: TGTGCCAGCAGCTCGGAGCCGGGACAGGACCATCAGCCCCAGCATTTT. The encoded protein is CASSSEPGQDHQPQHF.